The source of this TCR beta chain is a study of blood T cells in healthy people across ages. Researchers report isolating at least 7 million PBMCs per sample. Germline V gene sequence: CDR1 LNHDA, CDR2 SQIVND (reference sequence). This CDR3 is 13 amino acids long. The V end lost 5 bases, the J end lost 6 bases, and 13 bases lay between the germline ends. Combining a sample-barcoded 5' primer with a J-beta primer mix, a second PCR ran for about 6 to 12 cycles. TCRdb re-derived calls from the 5' RACE reads in MiXCR, one entry per CDR3 protein. This sample has about 840,000 distinct CDR3 sequences, with just under 30% found just once. Study outcomes and limitations: Observed TCR beta diversity per million T cells went down as age went up. This fall followed a roughly linear course with age.

This clonotype was found a few times. What it binds is not known. This sample was shared with a second study, whose subject was T cells of mothers and their children.

The chain combines TRBV19 with TRBJ1-1; no firm D call. The sequenced sample consisted of blood. This TCR came from a woman aged 35 to 49 in good health. CDR3: CASSFILSPEAFF. Here the CDR3 DNA reads TGTGCCAGTAGTTTTATTTTATCCCCTGAAGCTTTCTTT.